The clone carrying this TCR beta chain was seen only a few times. Its antigen is not known. The CDR3 loop spans 15 amino acids. Germline values: CDR1 MNHNS, CDR2 SASEGT. Trimming removed 4 bases at V and 0 bases at J, with 11 bases between. These data come from a study of post-analysis software for immune sequencing data. Study details: Clinical courses comprised relapsing-remitting, secondary progressive and progressive-relapsing multiple sclerosis. Overall study findings and caveats: Samples made in the same batch grouped tightly together by F measure. Compared with controls, patients had more of roughly five TRBV segments, including TRBV5-6, TRBV5-1 and TRBV20-1. Compared against controls, patients with multiple sclerosis displayed significantly lower normalized Chao1 diversity.

Unique molecular identifiers were built into the TCR beta cDNA libraries. T cells numbering about 0.85 to 11 million yielded 450,000 to 600,000 cDNA molecules. From the PCR reads, TCRdb called clonotypes with MiXCR, one entry per CDR3 protein. The sample has hundreds of thousands of distinct CDR3 sequences; 30% are singletons. Sequences were obtained from blood. The clonotype was recovered from a girl between 5 and 17 years old with multiple sclerosis. This sequence joins TRBV6-1 and TRBJ2-3, with a tentative D call TRBD1 (6 bases). The CDR3 sequence: CASSARQASTDTQYF. The DNA for the CDR3 is TGTGCCAGCAGTGCCCGACAGGCGAGCACAGATACGCAGTATTTT.